This record looks at one T cell receptor (beta chain) sequence and its context. The target antigen is unknown. Data came from immunoSEQ multiplex PCR; TCRdb stores just in-frame clones and leaves some out. The table has approximately 46,000 clones, 75% to 90% seen once. Germline assignment: CDR1 SEHNR and CDR2 FQNEAQ (reference sequence). The V and J ends lost 3 bases and 1 base respectively, with 14 bases between them. The CDR3 is 16 amino acids. Blood CD4+ CD25-low CD127-high conventional T cells supplied the genomic DNA template. The data belong to a study of regulatory and conventional T cells in RAG deficiency. Study conclusions and caveats: Shorter CDR3s in all patient subsets; >80% Treg-Tconv overlap in Omenn. Omenn CD25-high CD127-low cells may be activated cells, not true Tregs.

Another study also made use of these data, one on regulatory T cells. That work contributes: The PCR used 52 TRBV and 13 TRBJ primers.

This TCR was sampled from a human donor in good health. Sequenced: CD4+ effector T cells sorted from blood. V and J are TRBV7-9 and TRBJ2-3; D is perhaps TRBD1 (6 bases). CDR3 sequence: CASSFGQGKGTDTQYF. CDR3 coding DNA: TGTGCCAGCAGCTTCGGCCAGGGGAAAGGCACAGATACGCAGTATTTT.